This T cell receptor (beta chain) was captured in a study of blood T cell repertoires in COVID-19. Overall study context: The United States, Italy and Spain were the sources of the acute and convalescent COVID-19 samples. From T cells, B-cell-depleted T cells, or PBMCs came the material, which was cDNA or gDNA.

This clone was found once. In the authors' methods: The assay estimated nucleated cells by amplifying reference gene primers. Assay used: immunoSEQ multiplex PCR; TCRdb lists only in-frame clones, some missing. The V and J calls and clone size are taken from that table; D and trimming were inferred from the DNA. The repertoire holds approximately 160,000 clones, roughly nine tenths seen once, with approximately 0.5% in the top ten. Trimming removed 8 bases from V and 7 bases from J; junction bases left unmatched: 11. The CDR3 consists of 14 residues. Germline loops: CDR1 LNHNV, CDR2 YYDKDF (reference sequence).

The sample consisted of peripheral blood. This chain links TRBV15 with TRBJ1-5; 7 bases match TRBD1. The sequence derives from a man aged 50 to 59 with acute or convalescent COVID-19. Here the CDR3 DNA reads TGTGCCACCCACTTATCAGGGGGAGGACAGCCCCAGCATTTT. Protein product: CATHLSGGGQPQHF.